This TCR beta chain was sequenced for a study of shared clonotypes between healthy human individuals. Adult donors, all healthy and HIV-negative, had no recent acute infections or vaccinations. Spread over ten immunoSEQ deep assay plates, unsorted PBMC DNA underwent sequencing. Measured with immunoSEQ multiplex PCR; TCRdb has only the in-frame clones, and not every one. The table shows about half a million clones, with around 75% occurring only once. Germline CDR1 is KGHSH and CDR2 is LQKENI. V was shortened by 2 bases and J by 8 bases, with 21 bases between the two germline ends. The CDR3 extends over 16 amino acids.

Sequencing input: PBMCs. The chain is built from TRBV18 and TRBJ1-1, with D tentatively TRBD1 (5 bases). This receptor was obtained from a woman in her forties in good health. Some clones in this sample may be carry-over from other donors' samples. CDR3 amino acids: CASSPARGPSSVEAFF. The CDR3 DNA reads TGTGCCAGCTCACCAGCTCGGGGCCCCAGCTCCGTCGAAGCTTTCTTT.